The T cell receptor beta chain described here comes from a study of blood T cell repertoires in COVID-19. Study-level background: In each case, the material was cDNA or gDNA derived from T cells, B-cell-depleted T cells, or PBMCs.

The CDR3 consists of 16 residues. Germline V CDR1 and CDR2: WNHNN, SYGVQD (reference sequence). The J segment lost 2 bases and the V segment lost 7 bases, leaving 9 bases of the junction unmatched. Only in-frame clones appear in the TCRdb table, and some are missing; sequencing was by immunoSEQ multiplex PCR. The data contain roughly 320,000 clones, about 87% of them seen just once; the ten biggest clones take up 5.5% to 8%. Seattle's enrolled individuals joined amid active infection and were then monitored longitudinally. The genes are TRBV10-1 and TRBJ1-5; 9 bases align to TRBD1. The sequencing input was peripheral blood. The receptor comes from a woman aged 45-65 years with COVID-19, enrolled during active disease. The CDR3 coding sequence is TGCGCCAGCACCCCGGAACAGGGGGCGCGCAATCAGCCCCAGCATTTT. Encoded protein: CASTPEQGARNQPQHF.